The 22 T cell receptor beta chains given below trace back to one sample, sequenced in a study of molecular identifiers for immune sequencing clone quantification. MiXCR, run by TCRdb on the PCR reads, gives a single entry per CDR3 protein. The table lists some 93,000 distinct CDR3 sequences, around 20% of them singletons. Material for sequencing was naive CD8+ T cells from blood, with Jurkat cell RNA spiked in. Subset indicated: FACS-sorted CD8+CD4-CCR7+CD45RA+ naive T cells. Receptors were obtained from a human donor in good health. Some libraries in this study had Jurkat cell RNA spiked in.

This clonotype was seen ten or more times. V and J are TRBV20-1 and TRBJ2-4; D possibly corresponds to TRBD2 (5 bases). The CDR3 contains 18 residues. In germline, CDR1 is DFQATT, CDR2 SNEGSKA (reference sequence). The V gene lost 0 bases and the J gene lost 0 bases, with 18 bases spanning the gap. The CDR3 sequence: CSARDSGGGELAKNIQYF. In DNA form, the CDR3 reads TGCAGTGCTAGAGATTCAGGAGGCGGAGAGCTAGCCAAAAACATTCAGTACTTC.

This clonotype was counted ten times or more. This chain joins TRBV30 and TRBJ2-1, with D tentatively TRBD1 (6 bases). With 5 bases removed from V and 12 bases from J, the gap between germline ends came to 14 bases. CDR3 length equals 11 residues. In germline, CDR1 is GTSNPN, CDR2 SVGIG (reference sequence). The CDR3 bases are TGTGCCTGGGGGAGCTCCAGGGGGCAGTTCTTC. Amino acid sequence: CAWGSSRGQFF.

This clonotype has more than one count but fewer than ten. This chain links TRBV19 with TRBJ2-1, with unresolved D. CDR3 size: 11 residues. Germline V gene sequence: CDR1 LNHDA, CDR2 SQIVND (reference sequence). Trimming took off 4 bases at V and 8 bases at J, with 6 bases between the two ends. The CDR3 bases are TGTGCCAGTAGTACCGATTATGAGCAGTTCTTC. Amino acids: CASSTDYEQFF.

V gene TRBV28 combines with J gene TRBJ2-7; D not certain. Per germline, CDR1 MDHEN and CDR2 SYDVKM. The CDR3 sequence is 15 residues long. Trimming took 3 bases from V and 2 from J, leaving 14 bases between them. The CDR3 loop is CASSFIGPPPYEQYF. The CDR3 DNA sequence: TGTGCCAGCAGTTTCATTGGCCCGCCACCCTACGAGCAGTACTTC.

This clonotype was observed at least ten times. The rearrangement links TRBV7-2 to TRBJ2-7; 9 nucleotides match TRBD1. CDR1 SGHTA and CDR2 FQGNSA come from the germline V gene. The CDR3 is made up of 16 amino acids. With 4 bases clipped from V and 0 bases from J, the junction kept 7 bases outside the gene matches. The CDR3 region is CASSSWDRESSYEQYF. CDR3 nucleotide sequence: TGTGCCAGCAGCTCCTGGGACAGGGAGAGCTCCTACGAGCAGTACTTC. Looking up the rest from reference TRBV7-2 and TRBJ2-7 gives the full variable domain: GAGVSQSPSNKVTEKGKDVELRCDPISGHTALYWYRQSLGQGLEFLIYFQGNSAPDKSGLPSDRFSAERTGGSVSTLTIQRTQQEDSAVYLCASSSWDRESSYEQYFGPGTRLTVT.

A few counts support this clonotype. The gene calls are TRBV4-3 and TRBJ2-2; 13 bases are shared with TRBD2. The germline V gene has CDR1 LGHNA and CDR2 YSLEER. The CDR3 runs to 18 residues. V shed 1 base and J 5 bases; nucleotides not matched to a gene: 7. DNA for the CDR3: TGCGCCAGCAGCCAAGGGGGCAGGACTAGCGGGAGAACCGGGGAGCTGTTTTTT. This codes for CASSQGGRTSGRTGELFF.

In its sample, this clonotype was seen many times. The chain has TRBV20-1 and TRBJ2-7; 9 bases are a match to TRBD1. The length of the CDR3 is 16 residues. Germline CDR1 is DFQATT and CDR2 is SNEGSKA (reference sequence). V shed 1 base, J shed 4 bases, and the junction held 11 bases outside the gene matches. In DNA form, the CDR3 reads TGCAGTGCTAGAGGGGTACTCACAGGGGGCTTTTACGAGCAGTACTTC. Encoded protein: CSARGVLTGGFYEQYF.

Comment on this clonotype: Relative to the germline gene, one junction end is altered; a read error may explain this. V is TRBV9 and J is TRBJ2-1; a weak D match, TRBD2 (7 bases). The CDR3 contains 16 residues. Per the germline V gene, CDR1 is SGDLS and CDR2 is YYNGEE. This CDR3 is CASSVAWGGAYDEQFF. CDR3 sequence (DNA): TGTGCCAGCAGCGTAGCTTGGGGGGGGGCCTACGATGAGCAGTTCTTC.

In its sample, this clonotype was seen many times. Here the CDR3 reads CASSLTPGQGLQETQYF. The CDR3 DNA is TGTGCCAGCAGCCTAACGCCGGGACAGGGGCTCCAAGAGACCCAGTACTTC. The V and J genes are TRBV7-9 and TRBJ2-5; 10 nucleotides line up with TRBD1. Germline CDR1 SEHNR, CDR2 FQNEAQ (reference sequence). Trimming removed 5 bases from V and 1 base from J; junction bases left unmatched: 10. This CDR3 spans 17 amino acids.

As for this clonotype: A much larger clone differs from this one at a single base, so this may be a read error. The gene calls are TRBV7-9 and TRBJ2-1, with a possible D match to TRBD1 (6 bases). Germline V gene sequence: CDR1 SEHNR, CDR2 FQNEAQ (reference sequence). The CDR3 contains 15 residues. V lost 1 base and J lost 4, with 11 bases in between. CDR3 region: CASSLVGANYNEQFF. The CDR3 DNA reads TGTGCCAGCAGCTTAGTGGGGGCAAATTACAATGAGCAGTTCTTC.

As for this clonotype: A much larger clone is a single base away; this may be a read error. Since the CDR3 does not end with the conserved phenylalanine or tryptophan, this likely comes from a read error. The CDR3 DNA is TGTGCCAGAGCTGGCTTTGGGGAACCTTCACCACATACGCAGTATCTT. As protein: CARAGFGEPSPHTQYL. The V gene is TRBV5-8, the J gene TRBJ2-3; unclear D gene. The CDR3 is 16 residues long. Germline V gene sequence: CDR1 SGHTS, CDR2 YDEGEE. V was pared by 8 bases and J by 7 bases, with 26 bases between.

CDR3 amino acids: CSARGLAGGEGSYNEQFF. For the CDR3, the DNA is TGCAGTGCTAGGGGACTAGCGGGAGGGGAGGGTTCCTACAATGAGCAGTTCTTC. This sequence joins TRBV20-1 and TRBJ2-1, with TRBD2 matching 16 bases. Germline assignment: CDR1 DFQATT and CDR2 SNEGSKA (reference sequence). J was trimmed by 1 base and V by 3 bases; bases with no gene match: 6. This CDR3 is 18 amino acids long.

In this sample, this clonotype turned up many times. The chain links TRBV4-3 to TRBJ2-7; 12 bases align to TRBD2. With V trimmed by 4 bases and J by 2 bases, 6 bases remained unmatched. This CDR3 is built from 16 residues. The V gene's germline CDR1 is LGHNA and CDR2 YSLEER. CDR3 amino acids: CASSPQRLAGAYEQYF. CDR3 bases: TGCGCCAGCAGCCCACAGAGACTAGCGGGAGCCTACGAGCAGTACTTC.

This clonotype was detected many times. The chain recombines TRBV25-1 with TRBJ2-7, with D possibly TRBD2 on 5 matching bases. Trimming cost V 3 bases and J 3 bases, with 15 bases left between them. The CDR3 runs 15 residues. CDR1 and CDR2 (germline): MGHDK, SYGVNS. DNA for the CDR3: TGTGCCAGCAGTGACCCACCGAGCGGCCTCTACGAGCAGTACTTC. It yields the protein CASSDPPSGLYEQYF.

This clonotype was recorded at least ten times. The chain uses TRBV11-2 and TRBJ2-3, with 7 bases matching TRBD2. The germline V gene has CDR1 SGHAT and CDR2 FQNNGV. V lost 2 bases and J lost 4; bases outside the gene matches: 6. The CDR3 is 15 amino acids. CDR3 in DNA: TGTGCCAGCAGCTTATTGACGGGGAGGGCAGATACGCAGTATTTT. Amino acid sequence: CASSLLTGRADTQYF.

This clonotype has at least ten counts. Written as DNA, the CDR3 is TGTGCCAGCAGTTACACCGGGAGCAATCAGCCCCAGCATTTT. Protein product: CASSYTGSNQPQHF. This rearrangement joins TRBV6-2 or TRBV6-3 to TRBJ1-5, with D unclear. The CDR3 has 14 residues. The V gene's germline CDR1 is MNHEY and CDR2 SVGEGT. Trimming removed 2 bases at V and 1 base at J, with 6 bases between.

This clonotype is categorized as medium-sized. The genes are TRBV7-9 and TRBJ1-1; no reliable D call. This CDR3 has 11 amino acids. Per germline, CDR1 SEHNR and CDR2 FQNEAQ (reference sequence). Trimming left V 5 bases short and J 5 bases short, with 6 bases between. DNA for the CDR3: TGTGCCAGCAGCCTGGGGACTGAAGCTTTCTTT. Protein: CASSLGTEAFF.

This clonotype was counted ten times or more. The rearrangement uses TRBV19 and TRBJ2-3; TRBD2 agrees at 9 bases. Trimming at V came to 5 bases and at J to 5 bases, leaving 8 bases not matched to a gene. Germline V CDR1 and CDR2: LNHDA, SQIVND (reference sequence). This CDR3 region has 15 residues. The CDR3 protein is CASSPIAGVLDTQYF. CDR3 nucleotide sequence: TGTGCCAGTAGTCCAATAGCGGGAGTGTTAGATACGCAGTATTTT.

The J gene is TRBJ1-2, the V gene TRBV27; D possibly corresponds to TRBD1 (6 bases). Per germline, CDR1 MNHEY and CDR2 SMNVEV (reference sequence). CDR3 length equals 14 residues. V lost 5 bases and J lost 4, with 14 bases in between. The CDR3 spells CASSPTGLSYGYTF. CDR3 in DNA: TGTGCCAGCAGTCCAACAGGGCTTAGCTATGGCTACACCTTC.

This clonotype was counted between two and nine times. The chain joins TRBV12-3 or TRBV12-4 to TRBJ2-1, with a possible D match to TRBD1 (5 bases). V was shortened by 6 bases and J by 8 bases, with 17 bases between the two germline ends. The CDR3 runs to 14 residues. Written as DNA, the CDR3 is TGTGCCAGCAGCCGTCAGGGCGTACTCTATGAGCAGTTCTTC. Protein: CASSRQGVLYEQFF.

This clonotype was recorded at least ten times. The rearrangement joins TRBV11-2 to TRBJ2-2; perhaps TRBD1 as D (6 bases). The CDR3 length is 15 residues. Germline loops: CDR1 SGHAT, CDR2 FQNNGV. V lost 3 bases and J 2 bases, leaving 10 bases between the germline ends. The DNA of the CDR3 is TGTGCCAGCAGCTTTAAGACAGGCAACACCGGGGAGCTGTTTTTT. Amino acid sequence: CASSFKTGNTGELFF.

As concerns this clonotype: A much larger clonotype is one base distant, so this may be a read error. The chain employs TRBV5-3 and TRBJ2-3; D may be TRBD1 (6 bases). TRBV5-3 is marked as an open reading frame, function uncertain. There are 15 residues in the CDR3. Trimming shortened V by 8 bases and J by 2 bases, and 18 bases separated the two germline ends. CDR3 bases: TGTGCCAGCAGCGCAGGGGTTGGGGACACAGATACGCAGTATTTT. Protein: CASSAGVGDTDTQYF.